The 29 T cell receptor beta chains presented below share a single source sample, sequenced in a study of blood T cell repertoires in COVID-19. Sequencing used immunoSEQ multiplex PCR; TCRdb keeps in-frame clones, though not all of them. The table has about 140,000 clones, 85% to 90% seen once. The sequenced sample was peripheral blood. The receptor source for this set is a human donor in a cohort sampled during active COVID-19.

The chain carries TRBV9 and TRBJ1-5; 8 bases line up with TRBD1. Looked up from germline, CDR1 is SGDLS and CDR2 is YYNGEE. The CDR3 runs 15 residues. The ends lost 1 base at V and 3 bases at J; junction bases unmatched: 3. CDR3 bases: TGTGCCAGCAGCGTACAGGGGGCGGTCAATCAGCCCCAGCATTTT. Its translation: CASSVQGAVNQPQHF.

The chain carries TRBV9 and TRBJ2-2; 7 nucleotides match TRBD2. V gave up 4 bases and J gave up 1 base; unmatched junction bases: 7. Germline V CDR1 and CDR2: SGDLS, YYNGEE. The CDR3 extends over 16 amino acids. In DNA, the CDR3 is TGTGCCAGCAGCCCCAGCGGGGAGTGGAACACCGGGGAGCTGTTTTTT. Residues: CASSPSGEWNTGELFF.

The chain couples TRBV7-9 to TRBJ2-5, with a tentative D call TRBD1 (5 bases). CDR1 and CDR2 from the germline V gene are SEHNR and FQNEAQ (reference sequence). V lost 3 bases to trimming and J lost 6 bases, with 8 bases between them. This CDR3 has 12 amino acids. The CDR3 nucleotides read TGTGCCAGCAGCTTGGACATACAGACCCAGTACTTC. Translating it yields CASSLDIQTQYF.

This clone has a handful of counts. The chain couples TRBV7-9 to TRBJ1-6; D not resolved. Between the trimmed V and J ends, which lost 8 bases and 0 bases, there was a span of 11 bases. Germline CDR1 and CDR2: SEHNR and FQNEAQ (reference sequence). This CDR3 is 15 amino acids long. The CDR3 reads CASGEASSYNSPLHF. The DNA for the CDR3 is TGTGCCAGCGGCGAGGCGAGCTCCTATAATTCACCCCTCCACTTT.

This chain joins TRBV28 and TRBJ1-1; D gene ambiguous. V lost 8 bases, J lost 3 bases, and 16 bases lay in between. The CDR3 is made up of 14 amino acids. Germline CDR1 reads MDHEN; CDR2 reads SYDVKM. The CDR3: CASGVGSEDTEAFF. The CDR3 nucleotides read TGTGCCAGCGGGGTCGGGAGCGAAGACACTGAAGCTTTCTTT.

J is TRBJ1-2 and V is TRBV28; 7 bases are shared with TRBD1. V was pared by 6 bases and J by 4 bases, with 8 bases of the junction left unmatched. Germline values: CDR1 MDHEN, CDR2 SYDVKM. The length of the CDR3 is 14 residues. The CDR3 bases are TGTGCCAGCAGCTCGCAGGGGGAATTCTATGGCTACACCTTC. Translated, it gives CASSSQGEFYGYTF.

The CDR3 here is CASSDSRVGTQYF. CDR3 coding DNA: TGTGCCAGCAGTGACTCGAGGGTTGGGACGCAGTATTTT. The chain carries TRBV6-4 and TRBJ2-3; D perhaps matches TRBD2 (5 bases). The ends were cut back, 0 bases at V and 9 bases at J, with 10 bases in the middle. This CDR3 has 13 residues. The germline gives CDR1 MRHNA, CDR2 SNTAGT.

This chain connects TRBV30 to TRBJ2-3, with 7 bases identical to TRBD1. Germline V gene sequence: CDR1 GTSNPN, CDR2 SVGIG (reference sequence). The V segment lost 1 base and the J segment 4 bases; nucleotides outside the gene matches: 11. This CDR3 has 16 amino acids. CDR3 bases: TGTGCCTGGAGTGCCCCCGAACAGGGGTGGTCAGATACGCAGTATTTT. As protein: CAWSAPEQGWSDTQYF.

The sample holds a few counts of this clone. The CDR3: CASSLGLVGYEQYF. CDR3 DNA: TGCGCCAGCAGCTTGGGACTAGTAGGCTACGAGCAGTACTTC. The chain links TRBV5-1 to TRBJ2-7, with D possibly matching TRBD2 (6 bases). The V end lost 0 bases, the J end lost 3 bases, and 10 bases lay between the germline ends. CDR3 length equals 14 residues. The germline CDR1 and CDR2 sequences are SGHRS and YFSETQ.

The chain carries TRBV9 and TRBJ2-3; TRBD1 is a possible D gene (5 bases). Between the trimmed V and J ends, which lost 0 bases and 2 bases, there was a span of 13 bases. The germline gives CDR1 SGDLS, CDR2 YYNGEE. The CDR3 contains 16 residues. CDR3: CASSVVVSGNTDTQYF. The DNA for the CDR3 is TGTGCCAGCAGCGTAGTGGTGTCAGGGAACACAGATACGCAGTATTTT.

The chain joins TRBV6-1 to TRBJ2-4, with a tentative D call TRBD1 (6 bases). The CDR3 consists of 16 residues. Germline values: CDR1 MNHNS, CDR2 SASEGT. Trimming took 3 bases from V and 1 from J, leaving 13 bases between them. The CDR3 sequence is CASSDTGFSAKNIQYF. Here the CDR3 DNA reads TGTGCCAGCAGTGATACAGGGTTTTCCGCCAAAAACATTCAGTACTTC.

This clone was counted a few times. The chain links TRBV7-2 to TRBJ1-1; D gene ambiguous. Trimming shortened V by 5 bases and J by 4 bases, and 11 bases separated the two germline ends. Germline CDR1 is SGHTA and CDR2 is FQGNSA. There are 13 residues in the CDR3. DNA of the CDR3: TGTGCCAGCAGCACCGAACCCAGCACTGAAGCTTTCTTT. It codes for CASSTEPSTEAFF. The full variable domain, with the rest looked up from reference TRBV7-2 and TRBJ1-1, is GAGVSQSPSNKVTEKGKDVELRCDPISGHTALYWYRQSLGQGLEFLIYFQGNSAPDKSGLPSDRFSAERTGGSVSTLTIQRTQQEDSAVYLCASSTEPSTEAFFGQGTRLTVV.

The gene calls are TRBV6-5 and TRBJ2-3, with 8 bases aligning to TRBD1. There are 15 residues in the CDR3. With V trimmed by 5 bases and J by 1 base, 5 bases remained unmatched. Germline CDR1 reads MNHEY; CDR2 reads SVGAGI. The CDR3 DNA reads TGTGCCAGCAGTAGTACGGGACAGGGCACAGATACGCAGTATTTT. The encoded protein is CASSSTGQGTDTQYF.

This chain joins TRBV3-1 (or the pseudogene TRBV3-2) and TRBJ2-1, with 10 bases identical to TRBD2. The CDR3 sequence is 16 residues long. Germline V gene sequence: CDR1 LGHDT, CDR2 YNNKEL (reference sequence). After removal of 5 bases from V and 7 bases from J, the junction contained 11 bases not matched to a gene. The CDR3, as DNA: TGTGCCAGCAGCTTTAGGAGGGCTAGCGGGAGTAATGAGCAGTTCTTC. Residues: CASSFRRASGSNEQFF.

The genes are TRBV27 and TRBJ1-5; D uncertain. The CDR3 contains 16 residues. The V and J ends lost 5 bases and 6 bases respectively, with 20 bases between them. Germline CDR1 reads MNHEY; CDR2 reads SMNVEV (reference sequence). The DNA of the CDR3 is TGTGCCAGCAGTCCACGGGGAGGGCCAATAGGTCAGCCCCAGCATTTT. Translating it yields CASSPRGGPIGQPQHF.

The rearrangement joins TRBV12-1 to TRBJ2-3; TRBD2, the D gene given by the table, was not confirmed from the DNA. TRBV12-1 corresponds to a pseudogene. The CDR3 is 18 residues long. The chain's CDR3 is CASSLAGTSGRMADTQYF. CDR3 nucleotides: TGTGCCAGCAGCTTGGCTGGAACTAGCGGGAGAATGGCAGATACGCAGTATTTT.

CDR3 DNA: TGTGCCAGCAACTCCGGGAGCTCCTACGAGCAGTACTTC. This gives the protein CASNSGSSYEQYF. The rearrangement uses TRBV2 and TRBJ2-7; possibly TRBD2 for D (6 bases). Trimming pared 7 bases from V and 0 bases from J, leaving 10 bases between. Germline V gene data show CDR1 as SNHLY and CDR2 as FYNNEI. CDR3 size: 13 residues.

The chain recombines TRBV7-8 with TRBJ2-7; D might be TRBD2 (5 bases). The CDR3 has 16 amino acids. V was shortened by 4 bases and J by 0 bases, with 16 bases between the two germline ends. Per the germline V gene, CDR1 is SGHVS and CDR2 is FQNEAQ. CDR3 residues: CASSSKSGLSSYEQYF. The CDR3 DNA is TGTGCCAGCAGCTCCAAGAGCGGTTTGAGCTCCTACGAGCAGTACTTC.

Of note for this clone: Other DNA sequences in this specimen translate into the identical CDR3. This chain connects TRBV3-1 (or the pseudogene TRBV3-2) to TRBJ2-3; possibly TRBD2 for D (5 bases). Per the germline V gene, CDR1 is LGHDT and CDR2 is YNNKEL (reference sequence). Trimming took 1 base from V and 3 from J, leaving 5 bases between them. The CDR3 runs 13 residues. CDR3 sequence: CASSQAGTDTQYF. CDR3 in DNA: TGTGCCAGCAGCCAAGCGGGAACAGATACGCAGTATTTT.

This clone was observed a single time. The chain couples TRBV4-1 to TRBJ2-2, with 7 positions matching TRBD1. This CDR3 contains 16 residues. Germline V gene sequence: CDR1 MGHRA, CDR2 YSYEKL. With 1 base clipped from V and 2 bases from J, the junction kept 4 bases outside the gene matches. The CDR3, as DNA: TGCGCCAGCAGCCAAGTCAGGGGGTTCAACACCGGGGAGCTGTTTTTT. Translation gives CASSQVRGFNTGELFF.

The V call is TRBV7-6, the J call TRBJ1-5; D ambiguous. From germline, CDR1 is SGHVS and CDR2 FNYEAQ. V lost 2 bases and J 2 bases, leaving 10 bases between the germline ends. This CDR3 is 15 amino acids long. The CDR3 region is CASSLRGGGNQPQHF. The CDR3 DNA is TGTGCCAGCAGCTTACGCGGAGGTGGCAATCAGCCCCAGCATTTT.

This clone was observed once. J is TRBJ2-3 and V is TRBV7-3; the D gene is possibly TRBD2 (6 bases). Germline loops: CDR1 SGHTA, CDR2 FQGTGA. The CDR3 length is 16 residues. Trimming took 5 bases from V and 3 from J, leaving 18 bases between them. The CDR3: CASSPNGPRGTDTQYF. DNA of the CDR3: TGTGCCAGCAGCCCAAACGGGCCCCGGGGGACAGATACGCAGTATTTT.

In its sample, this clone was seen many times. The rearrangement joins TRBV6-4 to TRBJ2-5; 11 bases map to TRBD2. Trimming cost V 2 bases and J 4 bases; bases outside gene matches: 12. Germline V lookup: CDR1 MRHNA, CDR2 SNTAGT. The CDR3 runs to 18 residues. The CDR3 DNA sequence: TGTGCCAGCAGTGACAGCGACGTTAGCGGGGGGGGTGGAGAGACCCAGTACTTC. Amino acid sequence: CASSDSDVSGGGGETQYF.

The chain carries TRBV28 and TRBJ2-1, with D unresolved. Per germline, CDR1 MDHEN and CDR2 SYDVKM. There are 13 residues in the CDR3. V was trimmed by 9 bases and J by 3 bases, leaving 12 bases between them. The CDR3 DNA reads TGTGCCAGTGGCTCGCGGAGCTACAATGAGCAGTTCTTC. Residues: CASGSRSYNEQFF.

V gene TRBV3-1 (or the pseudogene TRBV3-2) combines with J gene TRBJ1-4, with 8 bases matching TRBD1. This CDR3 has 14 residues. Germline loops: CDR1 LGHDT, CDR2 YNNKEL (reference sequence). With 4 bases clipped from V and 8 bases from J, the junction kept 6 bases outside the gene matches. The CDR3 loop reads CASSPGQASEKLFF. The CDR3 nucleotides are TGTGCCAGCAGCCCGGGACAGGCCAGCGAAAAACTGTTTTTT.

The J gene is TRBJ1-5, the V gene TRBV30; D call uncertain. This CDR3 is 13 amino acids long. The germline V and J ends were trimmed by 0 bases and 4 bases, with 7 bases remaining between them. CDR1 is GTSNPN and CDR2 is SVGIG in the germline V gene (reference sequence). CDR3 bases: TGTGCCTGGAGTGTACTCCTAAATCAGCCCCAGCATTTT. Translated: CAWSVLLNQPQHF.

A single count supports this clone. V and J are TRBV9 and TRBJ2-1; TRBD2 aligns across 7 bases. The CDR3 has 16 residues. Looked up from germline, CDR1 is SGDLS and CDR2 is YYNGEE. V dropped 0 bases and J dropped 9; count of bases not matched to a gene: 12. The CDR3 sequence is CASSVVGGGVPGEQFF. CDR3 bases: TGTGCCAGCAGCGTAGTTGGGGGAGGGGTCCCGGGTGAGCAGTTCTTC.

The chain employs TRBV4-1 and TRBJ2-5, with a tentative D call TRBD1 (6 bases). The CDR3 consists of 15 residues. Looked up from germline, CDR1 is MGHRA and CDR2 is YSYEKL. Deletions cut 1 base from V and 5 bases from J, with 14 bases between. CDR3 coding DNA: TGCGCCAGCAGCCAAGCGGGCAGGGGACGGGAGACCCAGTACTTC. It yields the protein CASSQAGRGRETQYF.

The chain joins TRBV7-6 to TRBJ2-1; 15 bases are a match to TRBD2. The germline V gene encodes CDR1 SGHVS and CDR2 FNYEAQ. CDR3 length: 22 residues. With 2 bases clipped from V and 4 bases from J, the junction kept 18 bases outside the gene matches. CDR3 in DNA: TGTGCCAGCAGCTTAAGGCACTTGGCCGGGACTAGCGGGAGGACGGGTTACAATGAGCAGTTCTTC. Translation: CASSLRHLAGTSGRTGYNEQFF.